This T cell receptor (beta chain) was recorded in a study of blood T cells in healthy people across ages (dated by TCRdb to the mid-2010s). Background for the entire study: In model experiments, roughly one uniquely barcoded TCR beta cDNA molecule per two T cells was captured by template switching. The donors were split into four age groups: young (average about 16 years), middle-aged (around 37), aged (over 55) and long-lived (approximately 80). Two additional independent replicas of 1 million unique cDNA reads from the same blood draw were analyzed for two donors (one aged 18 to 30 and one aged 80 or older). To avoid experimental bias, donors of different ages were distributed randomly across sequencing lanes. The study measured age-related changes in TCR beta repertoire diversity using deep sequencing normalized with unique cDNA molecular identifiers.

Here is what the overall study found, with its caveats: Observed TCR beta diversity per million T cells fell roughly linearly with age, and a significant reduction was already apparent by age roughly 40. Compared with the aged group, more naive CD4+ T cells, fewer expanded clones and increased TCR diversity were shown by the long-lived group, suggesting age selection. Since profiling was done on bulk unsorted PBMCs, naive and antigen-experienced compartments could not be conclusively compared. Estimates of total diversity based on one million sequenced T cells were considered lower bounds and underestimates. A strong correlation was found between observed TCR beta diversity and the percentage of naive T cells measured by flow cytometry. The CMV infection status of donors was not known, potentially confounding age-related changes in expanded clonotypes.

The CDR3 spans 15 residues, from the cysteine through the phenylalanine. Left in the record is the CDR3 DNA by itself, 45 bases read in frame from the first base. CDR1 and CDR2 were assigned from the germline V gene as SGHAT and FQNNGV. V and J are trimmed by 5 bases and 3 bases, and the gene matches miss 5 bases of the junction. Donors were approximately 42 systemically healthy Caucasian individuals from Russia aged about 6 to 100 years. Ten milliliters of peripheral blood were collected from each donor into EDTA-treated Vacutainer tubes. Ficoll-Paque density-gradient centrifugation was used to isolate PBMCs, with at least 6.5 million obtained per sample. Total RNA was extracted from PBMCs with Trizol reagent, with at least 5.5 micrograms obtained per sample. Naive CD45RAhigh/CD27high T cell percentages were measured by flow cytometry on a PBMC aliquot from every donor. About this clonotype itself: Which antigen it targets is not known. Base qualities are not provided; no much larger clone lies one nucleotide away.

Library preparation used 5' RACE. The instrument given in TCRdb is Illumina HiSeq 2500. A second 7 to 11 cycle PCR used a sample-barcoded 5' primer and a J-beta primer mix. A unique molecular identifier was introduced onto each TCR beta cDNA molecule by a template-switch 5' adaptor carrying 12 random nucleotides. At least 2.5 million CDR3-containing paired-end reads were obtained from each sample. The Mint cDNA synthesis kit, primed by a TRBC-specific oligonucleotide, was used to synthesize first-strand cDNA from all RNA. All cDNA was treated with uracil-DNA glycosylase and then went through a first 18-cycle PCR with the universal primers M1SS and BC2_uni_R. On the authors' methods: Each sample was normalized by randomly selecting 1 million high-quality reads, each carrying a distinct molecular identifier. Instead of being binned into consensus sequences, reads with shared molecular identifiers were discarded. MiTCR, run with a Q25 quality threshold and the strictest error-elimination algorithm, handled CDR3 identification, clonotype clustering and error correction. Lower-bound total TCR beta diversity was estimated with a nonparametric unseen species model using Euler transformation. The public reads were quality trimmed at Q25 with fastp and then assembled into clones with MiXCR by TCRdb, keeping productive beta chains. Identical CDR3 proteins give one entry, which carries the most common genes and DNA. The V and J calls were not made by the authors but by TCRdb's processing. The sample records just over 1 million distinct CDR3 sequences, over 35% of which are singletons. About 20% of the sample goes to the ten largest clones.

In this chain, TRBV11-2 is recombined with TRBJ2-5; TRBD2 lines up with 11 middle nucleotides. Material: blood. The sequence derives from a woman aged 55-70 years in good health. CDR3 reads: CASSPGTSGKETQYF. The DNA sequence is as follows: TGTGCCAGCAGCCCCGGGACTAGCGGAAAAGAGACCCAGTACTTC.